The subject of this entry is one T cell receptor (beta chain). This CDR3 is built from 12 residues. With V trimmed by 5 bases and J by 7 bases, 2 bases remained unmatched. Germline assignment: CDR1 SNHLY and CDR2 FYNNEI. This sample is part of a study of resident and recirculating memory T cells in vitiligo. Profiling relied on immunoSEQ multiplex PCR, and the TCRdb table lists in-frame clones only, not all of them. The data show 72,000 or so clones, about 91% seen once. V usage is TRBV2 and J usage is TRBJ2-1; 7 bases are a match to TRBD1. Input material: blood. This TCR was sampled from a male donor with vitiligo. CDR3 in DNA: TGTGCCAGCAGTCGGACAGGAAATGAGCAGTTCTTC. Translated, it gives CASSRTGNEQFF.